Following are 14 T cell receptor beta chains from one sample sequenced in a study of control samples from healthy donors and cancer patients. Generated by immunoSEQ multiplex PCR, the TCRdb table keeps only in-frame clones and is missing some. The sample has 170,000 or so clones, more than 90% seen once. Sequenced material: blood. Receptors were obtained from a woman aged 35 to 49 in good health.

The chain uses TRBV7-2 and TRBJ1-3; D gene unclear. V was shortened by 2 bases and J by 4 bases, with 12 bases between the two germline ends. Germline V gives CDR1 SGHTA, CDR2 FQGNSA. This CDR3 comprises 15 residues. CDR3: CASSLLSGVGNTIYF. The CDR3, as DNA: TGTGCCAGCAGCTTATTATCTGGGGTCGGAAACACCATATATTTT.

The genes are TRBV5-1 and TRBJ2-3; 7 nucleotides line up with TRBD1. V dropped 4 bases and J dropped 5; count of bases not matched to a gene: 7. Germline V gene data show CDR1 as SGHRS and CDR2 as YFSETQ. This CDR3 comprises 14 residues. Written as DNA, the CDR3 is TGCGCCAGCAGCCTCGACAGGGCTGGAGATACGCAGTATTTT. Translated: CASSLDRAGDTQYF.

The chain joins TRBV12-3 or TRBV12-4 to TRBJ2-5, with 8 bases lining up with TRBD1. The CDR3 covers 13 residues. Losses at the gene ends were 5 bases for V and 3 bases for J; bases not matched to a gene: 2. The CDR3 region is CASSLQGEETQYF. CDR3 coding DNA: TGTGCCAGCAGTCTACAGGGGGAAGAGACCCAGTACTTC.

The J gene is TRBJ1-6, the V gene TRBV6-5, with a tentative D call TRBD1 (5 bases). Germline CDR1 and CDR2: MNHEY and SVGAGI. There are 15 residues in the CDR3. The germline V and J ends were trimmed by 1 base and 12 bases, with 16 bases remaining between them. The CDR3 sequence is CASSYFSEGPGPLHF. The CDR3 nucleotides are TGTGCCAGCAGTTACTTCTCGGAGGGGCCTGGACCCCTCCACTTT.

The chain combines TRBV14 with TRBJ1-1; no definite D call. The CDR3 is 13 amino acids. V was pared by 1 base and J by 11 bases, with 14 bases between. Germline V lookup: CDR1 SGHDN, CDR2 FVKESK. CDR3 amino acids: CASSQGSSTVAFF. In DNA form, the CDR3 reads TGTGCCAGCAGCCAAGGCTCCTCCACTGTGGCTTTCTTT.

This chain links TRBV5-1 with TRBJ2-7, with D tentatively TRBD1 (6 bases). The germline V gene encodes CDR1 SGHRS and CDR2 YFSETQ. The CDR3 sequence is 15 residues long. Trimming stripped 4 bases from V and 4 bases from J, with 18 bases between. Written as DNA, the CDR3 is TGCGCCAGCAGCGTTCAACAGGGCATGCTTTACGAGCAGTACTTC. Its protein is CASSVQQGMLYEQYF.

The chain joins TRBV15 to TRBJ1-5; a weak D match, TRBD1 (5 bases). Germline V gene lookup returns CDR1 LNHNV and CDR2 YYDKDF (reference sequence). The germline V and J ends were trimmed by 0 bases and 7 bases, with 10 bases remaining between them. The CDR3 covers 14 residues. CDR3 loop: CATSRDPGGQPQHF. For the CDR3, the DNA is TGTGCCACCAGCAGAGATCCGGGGGGGCAGCCCCAGCATTTT.

The rearrangement joins TRBV20-1 to TRBJ2-1; 11 bases are shared with TRBD2. Germline CDR1 reads DFQATT; CDR2 reads SNEGSKA (reference sequence). Trimming cost V 2 bases and J 14 bases; bases outside gene matches: 2. The CDR3 has 11 residues. The CDR3 protein is CSARTTSGEFF. CDR3 DNA: TGCAGTGCTAGAACGACTAGCGGGGAGTTCTTC.

This chain uses TRBV27 with TRBJ1-2, with D maybe TRBD1 (6 bases). V gave up 5 bases and J gave up 8 bases, with 15 bases separating them. The CDR3 is made up of 13 amino acids. The germline gives CDR1 MNHEY, CDR2 SMNVEV (reference sequence). Here the CDR3 DNA reads TGTGCCAGCAGTCTGGACAGTTGGGGCGGCTACACCTTC. Residues: CASSLDSWGGYTF.

The chain joins TRBV5-1 to TRBJ1-4, with 7 bases identical to TRBD1. V dropped 4 bases and J dropped 4; count of bases not matched to a gene: 4. CDR1 is SGHRS and CDR2 is YFSETQ in the germline V gene. This CDR3 comprises 14 residues. CDR3 residues: CASSQGQSNEKLFF. DNA for the CDR3: TGCGCCAGCAGCCAGGGACAGAGTAATGAAAAACTGTTTTTT.

Turning to this clone: The same CDR3 also results from other DNA sequences found in this sample. This chain uses TRBV5-1 with TRBJ1-6; 9 positions match TRBD1. The CDR3 runs to 14 residues. Unmatched junction bases numbered 4, after V lost 4 bases and J lost 8 bases. Germline V gene lookup returns CDR1 SGHRS and CDR2 YFSETQ. The CDR3 loop is CASSLGQGDSPLHF. In nucleotides, the CDR3 is TGCGCCAGCAGCCTGGGACAGGGAGATTCACCCCTCCACTTT.

V and J are TRBV13 and TRBJ1-1; 11 positions agree with TRBD1. This CDR3 comprises 17 residues. After removal of 0 bases from V and 1 base from J, the junction contained 4 bases not matched to a gene. Germline V gene sequence: CDR1 PRHDT, CDR2 FYEKMQ (reference sequence). The CDR3 reads CASSLGGTGGANTEAFF. CDR3 coding DNA: TGTGCCAGCAGCTTAGGGGGGACAGGGGGAGCGAACACTGAAGCTTTCTTT. Full variable domain (outside the CDR3, taken from reference TRBV13 and TRBJ1-1): AAGVIQSPRHLIKEKRETATLKCYPIPRHDTVYWYQQGPGQDPQFLISFYEKMQSDKGSIPDRFSAQQFSDYHSELNMSSLELGDSALYFCASSLGGTGGANTEAFFGQGTRLTVV.

This chain joins TRBV7-2 and TRBJ2-5; either TRBD1 or TRBD2 may fit D (5 bases each). CDR3 length equals 13 residues. Trimming removed 4 bases at V and 3 bases at J, with 9 bases between. From germline, CDR1 is SGHTA and CDR2 FQGNSA. In nucleotides, the CDR3 is TGTGCCAGCAGCTCGGGGCGGGAAGAGACCCAGTACTTC. Translated: CASSSGREETQYF.

This clone has a single count. CDR3 bases: TGTGCCAGCAGTTCCCTTGGATTAGGGAACTACGAGCAGTACTTC. Protein sequence: CASSSLGLGNYEQYF. The V call is TRBV6-6, the J call TRBJ2-7; the D is unclear. Germline V gene data show CDR1 as MNHNY and CDR2 as SVGAGI (reference sequence). Trimming stripped 4 bases from V and 3 bases from J, with 16 bases between. There are 15 residues in the CDR3.